This T cell receptor (beta chain) came from a study of OX40 agonist ivuxolimab in advanced cancers. Study overall: Having had anti-PD-1, anti-PD-L1 or anti-CTLA-4 therapy before was allowed, and roughly 39% had some.

CDR3 length equals 14 residues. Trimming left V 9 bases short and J 1 base short, with 10 bases between. CDR1 is LNHDA, CDR2 SQIVND, per germline (reference sequence). Method: immunoSEQ multiplex PCR; TCRdb's copy keeps in-frame clones and lacks some. This table holds around 72,000 clones, more than 80% found once. This sequence joins TRBV19 and TRBJ2-6; D possibly corresponds to TRBD1 (5 bases). The sequenced sample was CD4+ or CD8+ T cells sorted from blood, obtained in a trial of the OX40 agonist ivuxolimab. The origin of this receptor is an adult with an advanced solid tumor such as melanoma, head and neck, liver or kidney cancer. The chain's CDR3 is CASLDSSGANVLTF. The CDR3 coding sequence is TGTGCCAGCTTAGACAGTTCTGGGGCCAACGTCCTGACTTTC.